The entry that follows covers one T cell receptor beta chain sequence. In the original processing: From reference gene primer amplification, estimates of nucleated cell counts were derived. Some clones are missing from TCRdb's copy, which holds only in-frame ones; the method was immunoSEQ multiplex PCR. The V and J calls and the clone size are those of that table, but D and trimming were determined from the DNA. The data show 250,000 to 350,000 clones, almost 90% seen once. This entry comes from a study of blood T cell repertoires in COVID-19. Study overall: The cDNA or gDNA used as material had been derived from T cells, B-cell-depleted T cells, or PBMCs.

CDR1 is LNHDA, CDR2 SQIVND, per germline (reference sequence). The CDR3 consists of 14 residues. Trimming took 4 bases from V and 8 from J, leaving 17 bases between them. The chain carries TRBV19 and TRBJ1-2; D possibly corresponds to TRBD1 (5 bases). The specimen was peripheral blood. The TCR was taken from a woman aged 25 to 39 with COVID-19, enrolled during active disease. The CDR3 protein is CASSKGQSWWGYTF. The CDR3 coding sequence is TGTGCCAGTAGTAAAGGACAATCCTGGTGGGGCTACACCTTC.